This T cell receptor beta chain was documented in a study of blood T cells in healthy people across ages. Approximately 9.2 milliliters was the volume of peripheral blood drawn from each donor. Germline CDR1 reads SEHNR; CDR2 reads FQNEAQ (reference sequence). The V segment lost 0 bases and the J segment 1 base; nucleotides outside the gene matches: 11. This CDR3 comprises 18 residues. The use of a sample-barcoded 5' primer and a J-beta primer mix characterized a second PCR of roughly 6 to 12 cycles. MiXCR, applied by TCRdb to the 5' RACE reads, yields one record per CDR3 protein. The table shows 700,000 to 900,000 distinct CDR3 sequences, with roughly 24% occurring only once. The sample was also reused in another study, on T cells of mothers and their children. That work contributes: A few healthy Caucasian mothers, along with their six children, were the donors. With unrelated pairs as the comparison, related mother-child pairs had a slightly higher overlap that was not significant.

Sequencing was performed on blood. The rearrangement joins TRBV7-9 to TRBJ2-5, with 7 bases fitting TRBD2. This sequence was found in a boy between 10 and 17 years old in good health. Written as DNA, the CDR3 is TGTGCCAGCAGCTTAGCCTTCCCAGCGCGGGGGAGCCAAGAGACCCAGTACTTC. As protein: CASSLAFPARGSQETQYF.